The 9 T cell receptor beta chains given below trace back to one sample, sequenced in a study of blood T cell repertoires in COVID-19. Assay used: immunoSEQ multiplex PCR; TCRdb lists only in-frame clones, some missing. The profile shows 25,000 to 35,000 clones, around 90% of them singletons. Source material: peripheral blood. The receptors here all came from a human donor in a cohort sampled during active COVID-19. The donor label of this sample is uncertain.

The chain recombines TRBV5-4 with TRBJ2-7; TRBD2 matches at 10 bases. From germline, CDR1 is SGHNT and CDR2 YYREEE (reference sequence). V gave up 0 bases and J gave up 5 bases; unmatched junction bases: 8. CDR3 length: 16 residues. CDR3: CASSLAGASGRHEQYF. In DNA, the CDR3 is TGTGCCAGCAGCTTGGCAGGGGCTAGCGGGAGACACGAGCAGTACTTC.

The rearrangement joins TRBV19 to TRBJ2-7; 7 nucleotides match TRBD2. Germline CDR1 reads LNHDA; CDR2 reads SQIVND (reference sequence). The CDR3 has 15 amino acids. The ends lost 5 bases at V and 4 bases at J; junction bases unmatched: 11. The CDR3 reads CASSATGGHVYEQYF. Here the CDR3 DNA reads TGTGCCAGTAGTGCGACGGGAGGCCATGTTTACGAGCAGTACTTC.

J is TRBJ2-7 and V is TRBV5-1; 9 bases line up with TRBD2. V lost 0 bases to trimming and J lost 4 bases; unmatched junction nucleotides: 5. Germline CDR1 is SGHRS and CDR2 is YFSETQ. The CDR3 has 15 amino acids. The chain's CDR3 is CASSLGAGGQYEQYF. As DNA, the CDR3 is TGCGCCAGCAGCTTGGGAGCGGGAGGCCAATACGAGCAGTACTTC.

This chain connects TRBV2 to TRBJ2-5; 8 bases are a match to TRBD1. Germline loops: CDR1 SNHLY, CDR2 FYNNEI. The CDR3 has 15 residues. V shed 6 bases and J 0 bases; nucleotides not matched to a gene: 6. The CDR3 protein is CASSADRGDQETQYF. Here the CDR3 DNA reads TGTGCCAGCAGCGCCGACAGGGGTGACCAAGAGACCCAGTACTTC.

The chain recombines TRBV28 with TRBJ2-2, with D possibly TRBD1 on 6 matching bases. Trimming removed 5 bases at V and 6 bases at J, with 10 bases between. The germline V gene encodes CDR1 MDHEN and CDR2 SYDVKM. The CDR3 loop spans 13 amino acids. The CDR3 region is CASSRYRAGELFF. CDR3 coding DNA: TGTGCCAGCAGTCGATACAGGGCCGGGGAGCTGTTTTTT.

This clone showed up just a few times. The CDR3 DNA sequence: TGTGCCAGCTCACCCGACAGGGGGCTGGGTCCCCAGCATTTT. It translates to CASSPDRGLGPQHF. J is TRBJ1-5 and V is TRBV18; 10 positions match TRBD1. Trimming at V came to 3 bases and at J to 10 bases, leaving 6 bases not matched to a gene. The CDR3 sequence is 14 residues long. CDR1 and CDR2 from the germline V gene are KGHSH and LQKENI.

This clone was recorded once. J is TRBJ2-5 and V is TRBV7-7; a possible D gene is TRBD2 (5 bases). V was cut by 5 bases and J by 1 base, with 11 bases left in between. This CDR3 region has 14 residues. From germline, CDR1 is SSHAT and CDR2 FNYEAQ (reference sequence). The CDR3 DNA reads as TGTGCCAGCAGCACCGGACTGAGCCAAGAGACCCAGTACTTC. This translates into CASSTGLSQETQYF.

The chain is built from TRBV19 and TRBJ2-7; TRBD2 aligns across 8 bases. Germline V gene data show CDR1 as LNHDA and CDR2 as SQIVND (reference sequence). There are 14 residues in the CDR3. After removal of 4 bases from V and 2 bases from J, the junction contained 4 bases not matched to a gene. CDR3 coding DNA: TGTGCCAGTAGTACGGGAGCGGGAGCCTACGAGCAGTACTTC. As protein: CASSTGAGAYEQYF.

This chain connects TRBV4-2 to TRBJ1-2, with D possibly TRBD1 on 6 matching bases. The CDR3 extends over 15 amino acids. Deletions cut 1 base from V and 0 bases from J, with 9 bases between. Germline values: CDR1 LGHNA, CDR2 YNFKEQ. In DNA, the CDR3 is TGTGCCAGCAGCCAAGGACAGGCCCCTAACTATGGCTACACCTTC. Translating it yields CASSQGQAPNYGYTF.